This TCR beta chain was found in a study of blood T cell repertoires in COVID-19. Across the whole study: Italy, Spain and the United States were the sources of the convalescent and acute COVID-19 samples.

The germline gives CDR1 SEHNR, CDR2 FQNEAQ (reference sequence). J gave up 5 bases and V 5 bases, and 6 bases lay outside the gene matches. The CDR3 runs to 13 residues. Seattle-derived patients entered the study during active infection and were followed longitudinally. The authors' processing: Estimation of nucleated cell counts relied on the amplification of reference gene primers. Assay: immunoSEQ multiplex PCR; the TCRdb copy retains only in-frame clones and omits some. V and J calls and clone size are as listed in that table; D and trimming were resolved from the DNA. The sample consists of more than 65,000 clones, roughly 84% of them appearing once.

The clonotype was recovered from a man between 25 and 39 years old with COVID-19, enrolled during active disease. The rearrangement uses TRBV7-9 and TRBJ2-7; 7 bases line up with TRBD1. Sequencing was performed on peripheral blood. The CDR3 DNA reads TGTGCCAGCAGCGACCCCAGGGGGAACGAGCAGTACTTC. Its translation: CASSDPRGNEQYF.